This T cell receptor beta chain was profiled in a study of cytomegalovirus exposure and HLA in healthy donors. PCR involved 60 Vbeta and 13 Jbeta primers. Using immunoSEQ multiplex PCR, the repertoire was profiled, and TCRdb retains in-frame clones only, with some absent. Of roughly 120,000 clones detected, roughly 74% appear once; the ten largest clones hold 4% to 4.5%. Study-wide results and caveats: Published work reported that the classifier diagnosed cytomegalovirus status with high specificity and sensitivity. The productive fraction for most TCR beta V segments was about 90% or about 30% in an earlier analysis.

This clone was seen only once. Its antigen is unknown. Germline CDR1 is SNHLY and CDR2 is FYNNEI. This CDR3 has 13 amino acids. The V gene lost 5 bases and the J gene lost 5 bases, with 12 bases spanning the gap. The sequence was obtained from a woman aged 45-59 years in good health and CMV-seropositive. This chain links TRBV2 with TRBJ1-1, with TRBD1 as a possible D gene (6 bases). Sequenced material: PBMCs. The CDR3 sequence: CASSLTGKTEAFF. CDR3 coding DNA: TGTGCCAGCAGTCTTACAGGGAAGACTGAAGCTTTCTTT.